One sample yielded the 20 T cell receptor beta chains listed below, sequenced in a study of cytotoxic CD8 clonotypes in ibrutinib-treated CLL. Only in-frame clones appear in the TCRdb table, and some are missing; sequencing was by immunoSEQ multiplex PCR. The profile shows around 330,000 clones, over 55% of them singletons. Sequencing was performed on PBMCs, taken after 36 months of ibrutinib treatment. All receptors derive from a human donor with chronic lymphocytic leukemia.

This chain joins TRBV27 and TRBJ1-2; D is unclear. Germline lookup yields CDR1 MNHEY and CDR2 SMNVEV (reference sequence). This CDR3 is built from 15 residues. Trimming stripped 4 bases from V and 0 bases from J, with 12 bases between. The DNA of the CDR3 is TGTGCCAGCAGTTCGCGTCGGCACGCTAACTATGGCTACACCTTC. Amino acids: CASSSRRHANYGYTF.

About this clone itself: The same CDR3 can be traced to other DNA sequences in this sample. The CDR3 region is CASSPSGSYEQYF. Written as DNA, the CDR3 is TGTGCCAGCAGCCCTAGCGGTTCCTACGAGCAGTACTTC. The chain joins TRBV7-9 to TRBJ2-7, with TRBD2 matching 7 bases. The V gene's germline CDR1 is SEHNR and CDR2 FQNEAQ (reference sequence). J was trimmed by 1 base and V by 5 bases; bases with no gene match: 2. The CDR3 consists of 13 residues. Full variable domain (missing parts from reference TRBV7-9 and TRBJ2-7): DTGVSQNPRHKITKRGQNVTFRCDPISEHNRLYWYRQTLGQGPEFLTYFQNEAQLEKSRLLSDRFSAERPKGSFSTLEIQRTEQGDSAMYLCASSPSGSYEQYFGPGTRLTVT.

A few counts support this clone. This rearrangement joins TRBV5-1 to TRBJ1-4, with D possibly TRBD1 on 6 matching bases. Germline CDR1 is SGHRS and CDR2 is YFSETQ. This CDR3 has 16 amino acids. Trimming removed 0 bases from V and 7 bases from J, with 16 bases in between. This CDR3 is CASSLGGPGLVEKLFF. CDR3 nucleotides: TGCGCCAGCAGCTTGGGGGGGCCGGGACTGGTTGAAAAACTGTTTTTT. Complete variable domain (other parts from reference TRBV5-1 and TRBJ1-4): KAGVTQTPRYLIKTRGQQVTLSCSPISGHRSVSWYQQTPGQGLQFLFEYFSETQRNKGNFPGRFSGRQFSNSRSEMNVSTLELGDSALYLCASSLGGPGLVEKLFFGSGTQLSVL.

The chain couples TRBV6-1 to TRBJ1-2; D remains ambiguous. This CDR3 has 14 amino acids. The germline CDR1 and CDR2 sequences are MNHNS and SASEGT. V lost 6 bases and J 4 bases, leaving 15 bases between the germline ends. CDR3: CASSPWGSPYGYTF. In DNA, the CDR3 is TGTGCCAGCAGCCCCTGGGGATCTCCCTATGGCTACACCTTC.

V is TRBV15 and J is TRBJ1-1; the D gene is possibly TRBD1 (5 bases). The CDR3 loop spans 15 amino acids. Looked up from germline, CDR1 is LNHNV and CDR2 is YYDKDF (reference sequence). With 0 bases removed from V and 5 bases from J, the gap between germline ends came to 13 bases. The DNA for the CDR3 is TGTGCCACCAGCAGAGACAGGGAAAAGATTACTGAAGCTTTCTTT. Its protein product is CATSRDREKITEAFF.

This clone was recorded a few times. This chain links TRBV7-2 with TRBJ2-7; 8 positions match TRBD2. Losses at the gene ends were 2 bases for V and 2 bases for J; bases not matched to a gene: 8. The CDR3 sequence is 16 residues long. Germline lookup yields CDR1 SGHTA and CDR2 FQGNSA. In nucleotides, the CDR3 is TGTGCCAGCAGCTTACGTGGACTAGCTCCTCCCTACGAGCAGTACTTC. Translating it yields CASSLRGLAPPYEQYF.

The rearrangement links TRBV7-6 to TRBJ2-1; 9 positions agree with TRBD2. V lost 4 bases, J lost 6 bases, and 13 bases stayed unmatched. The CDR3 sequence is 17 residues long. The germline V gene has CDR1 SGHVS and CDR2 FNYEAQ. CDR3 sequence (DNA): TGTGCCAGCAGCTCCCCGGTGGGTAGCGGGAGACGCAATGAGCAGTTCTTC. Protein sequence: CASSSPVGSGRRNEQFF.

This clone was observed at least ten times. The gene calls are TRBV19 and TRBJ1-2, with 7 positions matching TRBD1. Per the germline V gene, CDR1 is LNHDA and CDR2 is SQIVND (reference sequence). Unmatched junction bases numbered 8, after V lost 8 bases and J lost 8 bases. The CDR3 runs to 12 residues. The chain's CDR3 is CASRDRAEGYTF. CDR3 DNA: TGTGCCAGTCGAGACAGGGCGGAAGGCTACACCTTC. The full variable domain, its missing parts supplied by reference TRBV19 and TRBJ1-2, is DGGITQSPKYLFRKEGQNVTLSCEQNLNHDAMYWYRQDPGQGLRLIYYSQIVNDFQKGDIAEGYSVSREKKESFPLTVTSAQKNPTAFYLCASRDRAEGYTFGSGTRLTVV.

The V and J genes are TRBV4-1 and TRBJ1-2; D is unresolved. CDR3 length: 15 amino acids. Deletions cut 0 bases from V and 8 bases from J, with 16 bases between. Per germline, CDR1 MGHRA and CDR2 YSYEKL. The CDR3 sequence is CASSQDLGSLEGYTF. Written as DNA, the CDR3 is TGCGCCAGCAGCCAAGATCTCGGCAGCTTAGAAGGCTACACCTTC.

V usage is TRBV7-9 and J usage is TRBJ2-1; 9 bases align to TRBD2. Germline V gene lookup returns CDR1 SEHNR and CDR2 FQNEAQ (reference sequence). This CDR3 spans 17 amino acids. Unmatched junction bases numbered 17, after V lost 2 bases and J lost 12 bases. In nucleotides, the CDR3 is TGTGCCAGCAGCTTAATAGCGGGGGACCTCGACTCCTCGTGGCAGTTCTTC. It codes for CASSLIAGDLDSSWQFF.

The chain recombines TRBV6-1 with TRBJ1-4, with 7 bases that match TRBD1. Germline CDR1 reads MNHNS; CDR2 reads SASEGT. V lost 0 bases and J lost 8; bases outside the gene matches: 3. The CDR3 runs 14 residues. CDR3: CASSEAGGSEKLFF. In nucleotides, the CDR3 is TGTGCCAGCAGTGAAGCAGGGGGCTCGGAAAAACTGTTTTTT.

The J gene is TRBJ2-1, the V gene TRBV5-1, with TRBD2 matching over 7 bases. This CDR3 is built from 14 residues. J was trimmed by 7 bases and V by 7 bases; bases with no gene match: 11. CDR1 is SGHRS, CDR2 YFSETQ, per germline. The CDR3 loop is CASSLLGGSNEQFF. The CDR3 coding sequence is TGCGCCAGCTCACTTCTCGGCGGGAGTAATGAGCAGTTCTTC.

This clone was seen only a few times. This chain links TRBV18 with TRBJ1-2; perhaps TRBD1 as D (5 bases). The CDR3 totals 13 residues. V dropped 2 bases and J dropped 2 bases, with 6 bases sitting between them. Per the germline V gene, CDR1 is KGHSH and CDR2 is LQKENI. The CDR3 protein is CASSPGGNYGYTF. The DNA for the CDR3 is TGTGCCAGCTCACCAGGGGGGAACTATGGCTACACCTTC.

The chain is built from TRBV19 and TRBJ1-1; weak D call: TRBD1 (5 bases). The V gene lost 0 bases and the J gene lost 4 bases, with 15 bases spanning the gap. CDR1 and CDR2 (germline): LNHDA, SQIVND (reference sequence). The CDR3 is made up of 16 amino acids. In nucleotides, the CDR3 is TGTGCCAGTAGTATAGATCGAGGAACCGGGGGCACTGAAGCTTTCTTT. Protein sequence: CASSIDRGTGGTEAFF.

Written as DNA, the CDR3 is TGTGCCAGCAGTGGGACTTCCTACGAGCAGTACTTC. Translated: CASSGTSYEQYF. The chain combines TRBV2 with TRBJ2-7, with D possibly being TRBD2 (5 bases). Trimming took off 4 bases at V and 1 base at J, with 5 bases between the two ends. The CDR3 consists of 12 residues. CDR1 is SNHLY and CDR2 is FYNNEI in the germline V gene.

This chain's CDR3 is CASSIVAGASTDTQYF. CDR3 in DNA: TGTGCCAGTAGTATAGTGGCGGGAGCAAGCACAGATACGCAGTATTTT. V and J are TRBV19 and TRBJ2-3, with TRBD2 matching 7 bases. In germline, CDR1 is LNHDA, CDR2 SQIVND (reference sequence). There are 16 residues in the CDR3. J lost 0 bases, V lost 1 base, and 4 bases had no gene match.

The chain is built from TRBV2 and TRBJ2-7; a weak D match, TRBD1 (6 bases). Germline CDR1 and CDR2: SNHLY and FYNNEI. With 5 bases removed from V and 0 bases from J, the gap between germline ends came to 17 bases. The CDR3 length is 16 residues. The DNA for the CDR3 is TGTGCCAGCAGTCGCTTTACAGGGTCCAACTCCTACGAGCAGTACTTC. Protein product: CASSRFTGSNSYEQYF.

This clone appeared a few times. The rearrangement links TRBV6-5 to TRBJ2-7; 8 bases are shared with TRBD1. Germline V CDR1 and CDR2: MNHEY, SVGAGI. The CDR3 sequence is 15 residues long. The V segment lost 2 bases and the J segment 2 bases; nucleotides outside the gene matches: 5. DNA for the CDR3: TGTGCCAGCAGTTACCGGGACAGGCGACCCTACGAGCAGTACTTC. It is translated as CASSYRDRRPYEQYF.

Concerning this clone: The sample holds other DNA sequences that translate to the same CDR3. DNA of the CDR3: TGCAGTGCTAGAGGTGAATACGAGCAGTACTTC. Translating it yields CSARGEYEQYF. The chain combines TRBV20-1 with TRBJ2-7, with D hard to call. Germline V gives CDR1 DFQATT, CDR2 SNEGSKA (reference sequence). This CDR3 comprises 11 residues. With 1 base removed from V and 4 bases from J, the gap between germline ends came to 5 bases.

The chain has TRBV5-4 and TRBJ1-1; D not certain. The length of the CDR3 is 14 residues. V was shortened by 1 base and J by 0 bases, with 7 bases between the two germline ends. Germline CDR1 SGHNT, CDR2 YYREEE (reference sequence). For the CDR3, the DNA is TGTGCCAGCAGCTTGCCAGCAATGAACACTGAAGCTTTCTTT. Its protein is CASSLPAMNTEAFF. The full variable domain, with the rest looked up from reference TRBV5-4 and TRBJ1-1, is ETGVTQSPTHLIKTRGQQVTLRCSSQSGHNTVSWYQQALGQGPQFIFQYYREEENGRGNFPPRFSGLQFPNYSSELNVNALELDDSALYLCASSLPAMNTEAFFGQGTRLTVV.